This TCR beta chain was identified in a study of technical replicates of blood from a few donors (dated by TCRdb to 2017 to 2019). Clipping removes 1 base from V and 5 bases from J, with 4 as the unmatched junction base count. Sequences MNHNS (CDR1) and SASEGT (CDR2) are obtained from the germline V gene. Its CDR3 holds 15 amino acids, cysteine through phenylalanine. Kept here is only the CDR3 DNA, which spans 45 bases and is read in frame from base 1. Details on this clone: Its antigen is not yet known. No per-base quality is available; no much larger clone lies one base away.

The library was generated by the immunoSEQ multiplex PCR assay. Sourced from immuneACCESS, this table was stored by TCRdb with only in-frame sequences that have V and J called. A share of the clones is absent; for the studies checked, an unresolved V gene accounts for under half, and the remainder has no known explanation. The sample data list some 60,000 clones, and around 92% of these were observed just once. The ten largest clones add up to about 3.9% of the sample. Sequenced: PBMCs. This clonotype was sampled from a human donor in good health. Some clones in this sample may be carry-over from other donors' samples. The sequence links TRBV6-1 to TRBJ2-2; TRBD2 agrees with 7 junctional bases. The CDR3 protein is CASSEGGGETGELFF. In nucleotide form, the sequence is TGTGCCAGCAGTGAAGGGGGGGGAGAAACCGGGGAGCTGTTTTTT.